Below, one TCR beta chain is given with its context. The library targeted TCRbeta and was prepared with unique molecular identifiers. MiXCR, run by TCRdb on the PCR reads, gives a single entry per CDR3 protein. The table records about 540,000 distinct CDR3 sequences, approximately 20% of them present only once. This entry belongs to a study of T-cell reconstitution after alpha-beta-depleted transplantation in children. The CDR3 is 15 amino acids. Germline assignment: CDR1 SGHRS and CDR2 YFSETQ. V lost 6 bases and J 8 bases, leaving 20 bases between the germline ends. The sample consisted of PBMCs from the stem cell graft donor, taken from the stem cell graft. The chain has TRBV5-1 and TRBJ1-4; D unresolved. The receptor's source is a human donor who donated a stem cell graft to a child with acute lymphoblastic leukemia. The CDR3 protein is CASKREMAVREKLFF. CDR3 bases: TGCGCCAGCAAGCGGGAAATGGCGGTCCGGGAAAAACTGTTTTTT.